The rows below give T cell receptor beta chains drawn from one sample of a study of T cells after yellow fever vaccination. TCRdb passed the 5' RACE reads through MiXCR, listing each CDR3 protein once. Of hundreds of thousands of distinct CDR3 sequences listed, approximately 8% are singletons. The sample in question was CD4+ T cells sorted from PBMCs, obtained 5 days after the yellow fever booster vaccination. These receptors all stem from a man younger than 30 who received the YFV17D yellow fever vaccine. CDR3s include the opening cysteine and the closing phenylalanine or tryptophan. D genes are given only for firm matches. Expanded clones are given a class, and other clones once, few, many or no size at all.

CDR3aa	CDR3nt	abundance	d_gene	v_gene	j_gene
CASSPPNSGGRETQYF	TGTGCCAGCAGTCCCCCGAATAGCGGGGGTAGAGAGACCCAGTACTTC	few	TRBD2	TRBV27	TRBJ2-5
CASNNRDRGDPEAFF	TGTGCCAGCAACAACCGGGACAGGGGGGACCCTGAAGCTTTCTTT	.	TRBD1	TRBV7-9	TRBJ1-1
CASSYIREAEQFF	TGTGCCAGCAGTTACATCAGGGAAGCTGAGCAGTTCTTC	.	.	TRBV11-2	TRBJ2-1
CASSFWAADEQFF	TGTGCCAGCAGTTTCTGGGCGGCCGATGAGCAGTTCTTC	few	.	TRBV27	TRBJ2-1
CSAGRGPDPEKLFF	TGCAGTGCGGGACGCGGGCCTGACCCTGAAAAACTGTTTTTT	.	.	TRBV20-1	TRBJ1-4
CASSRTGGRTGELFF	TGTGCCAGCAGCCGGACGGGGGGACGAACCGGGGAGCTGTTTTTT	.	TRBD2	TRBV9	TRBJ2-2
CASSYDRVLGELFF	TGTGCCAGCAGCTACGACAGGGTCCTCGGGGAGCTGTTTTTT	many	TRBD1	TRBV11-1	TRBJ2-2
CASSLGGDNTEAFF	TGTGCCAGCAGCTTGGGTGGCGACAACACTGAAGCTTTCTTT	few	.	TRBV7-2	TRBJ1-1
CASSRMNQPQHF	TGTGCCAGCAGCCGCATGAATCAGCCCCAGCATTTT	.	.	TRBV3-1	TRBJ1-5
CAWSVQKKGGYTF	TGTGCCTGGAGTGTACAGAAGAAGGGGGGCTACACCTTC	.	.	TRBV30	TRBJ1-2
CASSQDLGGEQYF	TGTGCCAGCAGCCAAGATCTAGGGGGCGAGCAGTACTTC	many	.	TRBV3-1	TRBJ2-7
CASSPAGEGPMNTEAFF	TGCGCCAGCAGCCCTGCCGGGGAGGGGCCGATGAACACTGAAGCTTTCTTT	.	.	TRBV5-1	TRBJ1-1
CASSMERAGGPNEQFF	TGTGCCAGCAGCATGGAGAGGGCGGGGGGTCCCAATGAGCAGTTCTTC	few	TRBD2	TRBV7-2	TRBJ2-1
CASSERWSGTEAFF	TGTGCCAGCAGTGAGAGGTGGAGTGGCACTGAAGCTTTCTTT	few	.	TRBV25-1	TRBJ1-1
CSARRPGDGYTF	TGCAGTGCTAGAAGGCCAGGGGATGGCTACACCTTC	.	.	TRBV20-1	TRBJ1-2
CASSYSVRNPYGYTF	TGTGCCAGCAGTTACTCGGTCCGGAACCCCTATGGCTACACCTTC	.	.	TRBV6-2/TRBV6-3	TRBJ1-2
CASISGDRAGANVLTF	TGTGCCAGCATCAGCGGCGACAGGGCTGGGGCCAACGTCCTGACTTTC	few	TRBD1	TRBV7-9	TRBJ2-6
CASSPGGGLNEKLFF	TGTGCCAGCAGCCCAGGGGGGGGGCTGAATGAAAAACTGTTTTTT	.	TRBD1	TRBV7-2	TRBJ1-4
CASSPVEGSGTEAFF	TGTGCCAGCTCACCAGTGGAGGGGTCGGGAACTGAAGCTTTCTTT	few	.	TRBV18	TRBJ1-1
CASSPGGVHQPQHF	TGTGCCAGCAGCCCGGGGGGGGTGCATCAGCCCCAGCATTTT	few	.	TRBV6-5	TRBJ1-5
CASSLGITGGNIQYF	TGTGCCAGCAGCTTGGGGATTACGGGGGGAAACATTCAGTACTTC	many	TRBD2	TRBV7-2	TRBJ2-4
CSARDRTGADTQYF	TGCAGTGCTAGAGATAGAACGGGGGCGGATACGCAGTATTTT	.	.	TRBV20-1	TRBJ2-3
CARSSPGTGTNTGELFF	TGTGCCAGAAGCTCCCCCGGGACAGGGACGAACACCGGGGAGCTGTTTTTT	.	TRBD1	TRBV5-3	TRBJ2-2
CASSLASRSDTQYF	TGTGCCAGCAGTTTAGCTAGCAGATCAGATACGCAGTATTTT	few	.	TRBV12-3/TRBV12-4	TRBJ2-3
CASSPQGVLVYEQYF	TGTGCCAGCTCACCACAGGGTGTTCTTGTCTACGAGCAGTACTTC	.	.	TRBV18	TRBJ2-7
CATSGSAPGDTGELFF	TGTGCCACCAGTGGTTCCGCCCCGGGAGACACCGGGGAGCTGTTTTTT	.	.	TRBV24-1	TRBJ2-2
CACWGNTEAFF	TGTGCCTGCTGGGGTAACACTGAAGCTTTCTTT	.	.	TRBV6-5	TRBJ1-1
CASSGFNYGYTF	TGTGCCAGCAGTGGATTTAACTATGGCTACACCTTC	.	.	TRBV11-2	TRBJ1-2
CARSDGEGRNYGYTF	TGTGCCCGCAGCGACGGGGAGGGTCGCAACTATGGCTACACCTTC	.	.	TRBV12-3/TRBV12-4	TRBJ1-2
CASSPVVSGEKLFF	TGTGCCAGCTCACCAGTTGTGTCGGGTGAAAAACTGTTTTTT	few	.	TRBV18	TRBJ1-4
CASSSGVGTGGWTPLHF	TGTGCCAGCAGCTCTGGTGTCGGCACAGGGGGATGGACACCCCTCCACTTT	few	TRBD1	TRBV7-2	TRBJ1-6
CASSLALGGHEQFF	TGTGCCAGCAGCTTAGCGCTGGGGGGTCATGAGCAGTTCTTC	.	.	TRBV7-2	TRBJ2-1